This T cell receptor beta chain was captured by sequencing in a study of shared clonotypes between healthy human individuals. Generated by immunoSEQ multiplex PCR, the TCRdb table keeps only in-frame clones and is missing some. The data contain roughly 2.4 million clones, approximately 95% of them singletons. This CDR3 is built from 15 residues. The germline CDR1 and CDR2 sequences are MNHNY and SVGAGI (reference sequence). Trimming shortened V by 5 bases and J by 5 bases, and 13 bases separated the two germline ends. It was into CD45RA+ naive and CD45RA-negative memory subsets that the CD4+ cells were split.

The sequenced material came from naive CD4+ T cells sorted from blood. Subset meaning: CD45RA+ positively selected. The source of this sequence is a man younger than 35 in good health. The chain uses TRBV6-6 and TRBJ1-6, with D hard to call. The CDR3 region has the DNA TGTGCCAGCAGTACCTGGACTGATGATAATTCACCCCTCCACTTT. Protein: CASSTWTDDNSPLHF.